This TCR beta chain was recorded in a study of CD8 T cells in ankylosing spondylitis. The CDR3 runs 16 residues. Germline CDR1 and CDR2: SGHRS and YFSETQ. Trimming at V came to 5 bases and at J to 2 bases, leaving 10 bases not matched to a gene. It was by quantitative 5'-RACE with molecular barcodes that TCR beta libraries were made. Via MiXCR, TCRdb re-called the 5' RACE reads, giving one row per CDR3 protein. This table holds 400,000 to 450,000 distinct CDR3 sequences, roughly 15% found once. Study results and limitations: With a CD8+ phenotype, disease-linked clones were relatively rare in peripheral blood. Disease-linked clones reportedly concentrated significantly in matched ankylosing spondylitis synovial fluid. Within ankylosing spondylitis blood, a TCR beta motif made up of eight or nine highly homologous variants appeared to be characteristic. Some motif variants were previously reported in reactive arthritis synovial fluid and blood.

As for this clonotype: What it binds is not known.

This receptor was obtained from a male donor with ankylosing spondylitis. The J gene is TRBJ2-1, the V gene TRBV5-1, with TRBD1 matching 7 bases. Sequencing input: blood, either unsorted or a sorted T cell fraction (not recorded which). The CDR3 loop reads CASSTSTGPPYNEQFF. The CDR3 bases are TGCGCCAGCAGTACCTCGACAGGGCCTCCCTACAATGAGCAGTTCTTC.